Many counts were recorded for the clone carrying this TCR beta chain. As yet, its antigen is unknown. Each TCR beta library was made by quantitative 5'-RACE that incorporated molecular barcodes. A single record per CDR3 protein comes from TCRdb applying MiXCR to the 5' RACE reads. The profile covers 200,000 to 300,000 distinct CDR3 sequences, with about 24% appearing a single time and 0.5% to 0.75% taken by the ten largest. This sample is drawn from a study of CD8 T cells in ankylosing spondylitis. Study findings and constraints: A TCR beta motif of fewer than ten highly homologous variants seemed to mark ankylosing spondylitis blood. Clones tied to disease were said to be significantly enriched in matched ankylosing spondylitis synovial fluid. Some of the motif variants had earlier been found in reactive arthritis patients' fluid and blood.

This receptor was identified in a male donor with ankylosing spondylitis or in good health (not recorded which). Sequencing used blood, either unsorted or a sorted T cell fraction (not recorded which).

The CDR3 sequence: CATSDHRDRVRETQYF. Here the CDR3 DNA reads TGTGCCACCAGTGACCACCGGGACAGGGTTCGGGAGACCCAGTACTTC. This sequence joins TRBV24-1 and TRBJ2-5, with 9 bases that match TRBD1. The CDR3 length is 16 residues. The ends lost 4 bases at V and 5 bases at J; junction bases unmatched: 10. CDR1 is KGHDR, CDR2 SFDVKD, per germline.